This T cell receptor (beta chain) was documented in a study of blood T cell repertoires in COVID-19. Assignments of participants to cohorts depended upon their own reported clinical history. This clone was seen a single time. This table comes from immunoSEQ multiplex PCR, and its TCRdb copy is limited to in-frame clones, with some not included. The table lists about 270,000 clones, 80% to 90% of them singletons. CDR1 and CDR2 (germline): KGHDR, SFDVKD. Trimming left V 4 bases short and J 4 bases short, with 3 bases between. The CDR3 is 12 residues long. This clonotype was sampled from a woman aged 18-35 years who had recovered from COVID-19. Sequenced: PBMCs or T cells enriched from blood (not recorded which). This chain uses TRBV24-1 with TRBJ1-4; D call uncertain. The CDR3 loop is CATSDHNEKLFF. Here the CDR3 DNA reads TGTGCCACCAGTGACCATAATGAAAAACTGTTTTTT.